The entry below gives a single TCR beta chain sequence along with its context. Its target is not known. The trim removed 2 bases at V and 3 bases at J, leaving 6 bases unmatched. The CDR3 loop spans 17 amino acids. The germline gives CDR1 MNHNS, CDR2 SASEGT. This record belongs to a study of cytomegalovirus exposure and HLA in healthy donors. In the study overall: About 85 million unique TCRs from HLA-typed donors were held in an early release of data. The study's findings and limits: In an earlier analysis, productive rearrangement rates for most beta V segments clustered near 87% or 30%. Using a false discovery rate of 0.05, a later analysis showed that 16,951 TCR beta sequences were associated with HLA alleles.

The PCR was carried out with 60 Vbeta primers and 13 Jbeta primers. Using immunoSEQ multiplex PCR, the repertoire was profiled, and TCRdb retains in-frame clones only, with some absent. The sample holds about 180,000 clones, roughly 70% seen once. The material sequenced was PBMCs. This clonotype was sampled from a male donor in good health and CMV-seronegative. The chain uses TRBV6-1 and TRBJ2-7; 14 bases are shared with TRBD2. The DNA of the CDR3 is TGTGCCAGCAGTGAACTAGGGACTAGCGGGAGTTACTACGAGCAGTACTTC. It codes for CASSELGTSGSYYEQYF.